Listed here are 5 T cell receptor beta chains from one sample, sequenced in a study of liver allograft versus peripheral blood T cells (dated by TCRdb to the early 2020s). As for the study more broadly: The study compared T cell receptor repertoires found within transplanted livers against repertoires in the peripheral blood of liver transplant recipients.

This sample was sequenced with an Illumina MiSeq. TCRdb's own reprocessing of the public reads used fastp at Q25 and MiXCR and kept productive beta chains. Every distinct CDR3 protein forms one entry, paired with its most common genes and DNA. This sample has a few hundred distinct CDR3 sequences in its table, and about a tenth of those were observed once. The ten largest clones add up to 37% of the sample. These receptors all stem from a human patient who had a liver transplant. Where a transplant has occurred, the graft donor may have supplied some of the T cells.

This clonotype rates as large. The V and J genes are TRBV6-2 or TRBV6-3 and TRBJ1-5, with a weak D call TRBD1 (5 bases). This CDR3 has 15 amino acids. The ends were cut back, 6 bases at V and 0 bases at J, with 12 bases in the middle. CDR1 MNHEY and CDR2 SVGEGT come from the germline V gene. CDR3 in amino acids: CASRGGSYSNQPQHF. As DNA, the CDR3 is TGTGCCAGCAGGGGGGGGAGTTATAGCAATCAGCCCCAGCATTTT.

This clonotype was counted between two and nine times. The chain couples TRBV5-5 to TRBJ1-2, with D possibly being TRBD1 (6 bases). V lost 0 bases to trimming and J lost 5 bases, with 11 bases between them. Germline V gene lookup returns CDR1 SGHKS and CDR2 YYEKEE (reference sequence). The CDR3 is 14 residues long. CDR3 bases: TGTGCCAGCAGCTTGGACAGGGTAGGGTATGGCTACACCTTC. This translates into CASSLDRVGYGYTF.

This chain links TRBV6-6 with TRBJ2-7; 12 bases are a match to TRBD2. V lost 5 bases to trimming and J lost 6 bases; unmatched junction nucleotides: 5. The CDR3 sequence is 14 residues long. Germline V lookup: CDR1 MNHNY, CDR2 SVGAGI (reference sequence). The CDR3 DNA is TGTGCCAGCAGTGCTAGCGGGAGGGCCGCCGAGCAGTACTTC. Residues: CASSASGRAAEQYF.

This clonotype is large by share. The chain combines TRBV24-1 with TRBJ2-3; TRBD2 agrees at 8 bases. This CDR3 region has 15 residues. V lost 5 bases and J lost 4; bases outside the gene matches: 7. The V gene's germline CDR1 is KGHDR and CDR2 SFDVKD. The CDR3 sequence: CATSGTSRSSDTQYF. CDR3 nucleotides: TGTGCCACCAGTGGGACTAGCCGCTCCTCAGATACGCAGTATTTT.

In its sample, this clonotype ranks as medium-sized. The rearrangement uses TRBV12-3 or TRBV12-4 and TRBJ2-7; D remains unclear. This CDR3 contains 12 residues. The ends were cut back, 2 bases at V and 6 bases at J, with 8 bases in the middle. The CDR3 nucleotides read TGTGCCAGCAGTTTACCAGGTAGCGAGCAGTACTTC. Translated, it gives CASSLPGSEQYF.